This T cell receptor (beta chain) is from a study of Graves' ophthalmopathy and Graves' hyperthyroidism. A few counts support this clonotype. Trimming stripped 6 bases from V and 1 base from J, with 16 bases between. The CDR3 covers 15 residues. CDR1 is MNHNS and CDR2 is SASEGT in the germline V gene. For repertoire sequencing, the TCR beta CDR3 regions were amplified from RNA transcripts. The first round was an RT-PCR with HTBI primers, and the second round was a multiplex PCR. MiXCR was run by TCRdb on the multiplex PCR reads, yielding one entry per CDR3 protein. Here the sample spans some 400,000 distinct CDR3 sequences, around 19% being singletons.

The chain employs TRBV6-1 and TRBJ2-7; D is unclear. This receptor was obtained from a woman aged 18 to 35 with Graves' ophthalmopathy. Specimen: peripheral blood. CDR3 protein: CASSPQAKASYEQYF. CDR3 DNA: TGTGCCAGCAGCCCTCAGGCTAAAGCTTCCTACGAGCAGTACTTC.